These 25 T cell receptor beta chains were sequenced from one sample in a study of human T cells and chemical hapten exposure. TCRdb re-derived calls from the RACE reads in MiXCR, one entry per CDR3 protein. The table includes tens of thousands of distinct CDR3 sequences, 9.4% detected once. Time point in this sample: patch test 2, 6 weeks after DPC sensitization. Treatment: therapeutic diphenylcyclopropenone sensitization with weekly scalp DPC. Here the sequenced sample was whole blood, taken in connection with sensitization to the hapten diphenylcyclopropenone (DPC). These receptors were obtained from a young man with alopecia areata. Some clones in this sample may be carry-over from other donors' samples.

The chain carries TRBV11-2 and TRBJ2-7; 7 bases are a match to TRBD2. The CDR3 is made up of 15 amino acids. Germline loops: CDR1 SGHAT, CDR2 FQNNGV. V was pared by 5 bases and J by 0 bases, with 7 bases of the junction left unmatched. CDR3 DNA sequence: TGTGCCAGCAGCGTCCAAGCGGGACCCTCCTACGAGCAGTACTTC. It specifies CASSVQAGPSYEQYF.

Regarding this clonotype: Its ends do not fully match the called genes, so a read error is possible. The chain employs TRBV3-1 and TRBJ2-5; TRBD1 agrees at 11 bases. Germline V gene sequence: CDR1 LGHDT, CDR2 YNNKEL (reference sequence). The CDR3 contains 14 residues. The CDR3 region is CTSSQEGTGGPQYF. The CDR3, as DNA: TGTACCAGCAGCCAAGAAGGGACAGGGGGTCCCCAGTACTTC.

Ten or more counts support this clonotype. The gene calls are TRBV29-1 and TRBJ1-5; D is possibly TRBD1 (6 bases). Trimming pared 7 bases from V and 0 bases from J, leaving 10 bases between. The CDR3 has 13 residues. The V gene's germline CDR1 is SQVTM and CDR2 ANQGSEA. CDR3 loop: CSARTASNQPQHF. CDR3 coding DNA: TGCAGCGCCAGGACAGCTAGCAATCAGCCCCAGCATTTT.

This clonotype was seen at least ten times. The V and J genes are TRBV6-6 and TRBJ2-1; D may correspond to TRBD1 or TRBD2 (5 bases each). V was shortened by 6 bases and J by 10 bases, with 13 bases between the two germline ends. Germline CDR1 is MNHNY and CDR2 is SVGAGI (reference sequence). This CDR3 has 12 residues. CDR3 DNA: TGTGCCAGCAGCTGGGACCCCCCGGAGCAGTTCTTC. Protein product: CASSWDPPEQFF.

In its sample, this clonotype was seen a few times. The V call is TRBV12-3 or TRBV12-4, the J call TRBJ2-5, with TRBD1 identical over 7 bases. V trimming: 4 bases; J trimming: 3 bases; junction bases outside the gene matches: 8. This CDR3 is 15 amino acids long. CDR3 amino acids: CASSSRGQPKETQYF. The CDR3, as DNA: TGTGCCAGCAGTTCTAGGGGACAGCCCAAAGAGACCCAGTACTTC.

In this sample, this clonotype turned up many times. The V call is TRBV3-1, the J call TRBJ1-6; perhaps TRBD1 as D (5 bases). The CDR3 covers 19 residues. V dropped 7 bases and J dropped 6 bases, with 28 bases sitting between them. The germline gives CDR1 LGHDT, CDR2 YNNKEL (reference sequence). In DNA form, the CDR3 reads TGTGCCAGCACTTCAAAAGGGCTCCGGGGGTTCCTCGGTAATTCACCCCTCCACTTT. This encodes CASTSKGLRGFLGNSPLHF.

J is TRBJ2-7 and V is TRBV5-1; TRBD2 might be the D (6 bases). The CDR3 totals 15 residues. The V gene's germline CDR1 is SGHRS and CDR2 YFSETQ. V was pared by 4 bases and J by 6 bases, with 20 bases between. CDR3 residues: CASSPGDSVLGEQYF. CDR3 DNA: TGCGCCAGCAGCCCGGGGGATTCGGTCCTCGGCGAGCAGTACTTC.

As concerns this clonotype: Compared with germline, one end of the junction differs, possibly owing to a read error. V and J are TRBV29-1 and TRBJ2-1; D not certain. Germline assignment: CDR1 SQVTM and CDR2 ANQGSEA. This CDR3 is 10 amino acids long. This chain's CDR3 is CSVEGEEQFF. CDR3 coding DNA: TGCAGCGTCGAAGGAGAGGAGCAGTTCTTC.

This clonotype was seen repeatedly, ten times or more. The rearrangement uses TRBV19 and TRBJ2-3, with 7 positions matching TRBD1. Per the germline V gene, CDR1 is LNHDA and CDR2 is SQIVND (reference sequence). V shed 7 bases and J 2 bases; nucleotides not matched to a gene: 12. This CDR3 spans 16 amino acids. For the CDR3, the DNA is TGTGCCAGTACTCGACAGGGCCCTGTAAACACAGATACGCAGTATTTT. Translation gives CASTRQGPVNTDTQYF.

By frequency in the sample, this clonotype is medium-sized (0.01 to 0.1%). The chain carries TRBV2 and TRBJ1-4, with 10 bases identical to TRBD1. The CDR3 runs 14 residues. Per the germline V gene, CDR1 is SNHLY and CDR2 is FYNNEI. The trim removed 3 bases at V and 8 bases at J, leaving 3 bases unmatched. The CDR3 loop is CASSEGQGNEKLFF. The DNA of the CDR3 is TGTGCCAGCAGTGAGGGACAGGGGAACGAAAAACTGTTTTTT. Supplemented by reference TRBV2 and TRBJ1-4, the full variable domain reads EPEVTQTPSHQVTQMGQEVILRCVPISNHLYFYWYRQILGQKVEFLVSFYNNEISEKSEIFDDQFSVERPDGSNFTLKIRSTKLEDSAMYFCASSEGQGNEKLFFGSGTQLSVL.

This clonotype was seen only a few times. This chain's CDR3 is CASSPRRDQYEQYF. The CDR3 nucleotides read TGTGCCAGCAGTCCCCGCCGGGATCAATACGAGCAGTACTTC. V usage is TRBV6-5 and J usage is TRBJ2-7; D perhaps matches TRBD2 (5 bases). The germline V gene has CDR1 MNHEY and CDR2 SVGAGI. The CDR3 loop spans 14 amino acids. V was pared by 5 bases and J by 4 bases, with 15 bases between.

This clonotype occurred many times. The chain uses TRBV7-9 and TRBJ1-2, with D possibly TRBD1 on 5 matching bases. V was shortened by 1 base and J by 4 bases, with 10 bases between the two germline ends. Looked up from germline, CDR1 is SEHNR and CDR2 is FQNEAQ (reference sequence). This CDR3 region has 14 residues. CDR3 loop: CASSLEGRGYGYTF. The DNA of the CDR3 is TGTGCCAGCAGCTTAGAGGGACGAGGCTATGGCTACACCTTC. The full variable domain, rest sourced from reference TRBV7-9 and TRBJ1-2, is DTGVSQNPRHKITKRGQNVTFRCDPISEHNRLYWYRQTLGQGPEFLTYFQNEAQLEKSRLLSDRFSAERPKGSFSTLEIQRTEQGDSAMYLCASSLEGRGYGYTFGSGTRLTVV.

This chain joins TRBV6-2 or TRBV6-3 and TRBJ1-1; D is uncertain. Trimming shortened V by 4 bases and J by 6 bases, and 18 bases separated the two germline ends. Per the germline V gene, CDR1 is MNHEY and CDR2 is SVGEGT. The CDR3 has 15 amino acids. The CDR3 spells CASSSSLEGSAEAFF. The CDR3 nucleotides read TGTGCCAGCAGTTCCTCGCTGGAGGGTTCCGCTGAAGCTTTCTTT.

This clonotype was recorded many times. This chain links TRBV5-1 with TRBJ2-1; D is perhaps TRBD1 (6 bases). V was trimmed by 4 bases and J by 0 bases, leaving 14 bases between them. Germline CDR1 reads SGHRS; CDR2 reads YFSETQ. CDR3 length: 16 amino acids. CDR3 nucleotide sequence: TGCGCCAGCAGCGATGACAGGAGAGCCTCCTACAATGAGCAGTTCTTC. It is translated as CASSDDRRASYNEQFF.

This clonotype has a handful of counts. The chain combines TRBV7-2 with TRBJ2-2; D is uncertain. Trimming pared 4 bases from V and 1 base from J, leaving 13 bases between. The CDR3 length is 16 residues. The germline gives CDR1 SGHTA, CDR2 FQGNSA. The CDR3 DNA follows: TGTGCCAGCAGCTCGTTTCGGATCCAGAACACCGGGGAGCTGTTTTTT. It specifies CASSSFRIQNTGELFF.

This clonotype was observed a few times. J is TRBJ1-5 and V is TRBV12-3 or TRBV12-4; 7 nucleotides line up with TRBD1. V shed 6 bases, J shed 2 bases, and the junction held 16 bases outside the gene matches. This CDR3 has 18 amino acids. As DNA, the CDR3 is TGTGCCAGCAGAGCGGAGTTAGGAGGGGGCCCGGGCAATCAGCCCCAGCATTTT. It codes for CASRAELGGGPGNQPQHF.

This clonotype was detected ten times or more. CDR3 bases: TGTGCCAGCAGTTTAGCATCAGGGGTGACAGATACGCAGTATTTT. Protein: CASSLASGVTDTQYF. The genes are TRBV12-3 or TRBV12-4 and TRBJ2-3, with a tentative D call TRBD1 (6 bases). This CDR3 has 15 amino acids. Trimming took 0 bases from V and 3 from J, leaving 10 bases between them.

This clonotype has at least ten counts. This chain joins TRBV20-1 and TRBJ1-1; tentative D call: TRBD1 (5 bases). Trimming removed 2 bases from V and 0 bases from J, with 10 bases in between. The CDR3 totals 14 residues. Germline CDR1 reads DFQATT; CDR2 reads SNEGSKA (reference sequence). The CDR3 loop reads CSARFREVNTEAFF. The CDR3 DNA follows: TGCAGTGCTAGATTCAGGGAGGTGAACACTGAAGCTTTCTTT.

This clonotype was counted a few times. In nucleotides, the CDR3 is TGCAGTGCCCCACGGGGCTGGACTGAAGCTTTCTTT. It encodes CSAPRGWTEAFF. This chain links TRBV20-1 with TRBJ1-1; D might be TRBD1 (5 bases). This CDR3 has 12 amino acids. From germline, CDR1 is DFQATT and CDR2 SNEGSKA (reference sequence). V was shortened by 6 bases and J by 5 bases, with 13 bases between the two germline ends.

This clonotype is labeled medium-sized. The genes are TRBV28 and TRBJ1-1, with D uncertain. V was clipped by 1 base and J by 4 bases, with 13 bases between them. CDR1 is MDHEN and CDR2 is SYDVKM in the germline V gene. The CDR3 runs 15 residues. CDR3 loop: CASSLSHRAVTEAFF. CDR3 sequence (DNA): TGTGCCAGCAGTTTATCCCATAGAGCAGTCACTGAAGCTTTCTTT.

This clonotype showed up many times. CDR3 nucleotide sequence: TGTGCCAGCAGTTCCTGGGACTCCAATGAAAAACTGTTTTTT. Amino acids: CASSSWDSNEKLFF. V usage is TRBV6-5 and J usage is TRBJ1-4, with a possible D match to TRBD1 (5 bases). Germline V gene lookup returns CDR1 MNHEY and CDR2 SVGAGI. V was clipped by 4 bases and J by 5 bases, with 11 bases between them. This CDR3 contains 14 residues.

This clonotype came up a few times. The rearrangement joins TRBV7-9 to TRBJ2-7; the match to TRBD1 covers 8 bases. Germline V CDR1 and CDR2: SEHNR, FQNEAQ (reference sequence). Losses at the gene ends were 5 bases for V and 3 bases for J; bases not matched to a gene: 9. This CDR3 is 15 amino acids long. The CDR3 coding sequence is TGTGCCAGCAGCCACCCTATGACAGGGGACTACGAGCAGTACTTC. Residues: CASSHPMTGDYEQYF.

The gene calls are TRBV14 and TRBJ2-5, with TRBD2 as a possible D gene (6 bases). CDR1 is SGHDN and CDR2 is FVKESK in the germline V gene. This CDR3 spans 16 amino acids. V was trimmed by 3 bases and J by 0 bases, leaving 14 bases between them. CDR3 nucleotide sequence: TGTGCCAGCAGCCATAATGGACGGGGGTACCAAGAGACCCAGTACTTC. It codes for CASSHNGRGYQETQYF.

This clonotype was recorded a few times. This rearrangement joins TRBV20-1 to TRBJ2-1; unclear D gene. Germline CDR1 reads DFQATT; CDR2 reads SNEGSKA (reference sequence). This CDR3 contains 12 residues. Trimming cost V 3 bases and J 5 bases, with 8 bases left between them. This CDR3 is CSASLAHNEQFF. The DNA of the CDR3 is TGCAGTGCTAGCTTGGCACACAATGAGCAGTTCTTC.

Only a few counts were recorded for this clonotype. The V gene is TRBV19, the J gene TRBJ2-4; D unresolved. V lost 4 bases, J lost 13 bases, and 11 bases lay in between. This CDR3 comprises 11 residues. CDR1 and CDR2 (germline): LNHDA, SQIVND (reference sequence). This CDR3 reads CASSNRVLQYF. DNA of the CDR3: TGTGCCAGTAGTAACCGGGTCCTCCAGTACTTC.